These 14 T cell receptor beta chains were all obtained from the same sample, sequenced in a study of Ad26.COV2.S vaccination and SARS-CoV-2 variants. The treatment denotes: around 19 received Ad26.COV2.S at low or high dose, single or two shots; 5 received placebo; per-sample allocation not given. The investigators took samples on day 63 after the first vaccine or placebo injection. Assay: immunoSEQ multiplex PCR; the TCRdb copy retains only in-frame clones and omits some. The sample consists of 300,000 to 400,000 clones, roughly 90% of them appearing once. The specimen was peripheral blood, collected in a trial of Ad26.COV2.S vaccine versus placebo. Receptors were obtained from a person between 18 and 65 years old who received the Ad26.COV2.S COVID-19 vaccine or a placebo.

The gene calls are TRBV4-3 and TRBJ1-1, with D perhaps matching TRBD1 (6 bases). From germline, CDR1 is LGHNA and CDR2 YSLEER. The length of the CDR3 is 16 residues. Trimming pared 1 base from V and 4 bases from J, leaving 16 bases between. The CDR3 region has the DNA TGCGCCAGCAGCCAAGCCTCAGACAGGTCGGCCACTGAAGCTTTCTTT. Its protein product is CASSQASDRSATEAFF.

This sequence joins TRBV4-3 and TRBJ2-1; D is perhaps TRBD2 (6 bases). The CDR3 runs to 15 residues. The V end was cut by 0 bases, the J end by 10 bases, with 16 bases between. Germline V lookup: CDR1 LGHNA, CDR2 YSLEER. CDR3 sequence reads: CASSQDWDSSVEQFF. The CDR3 DNA sequence: TGCGCCAGCAGCCAAGATTGGGACTCCAGTGTGGAGCAGTTCTTC.

The chain employs TRBV25-1 and TRBJ1-2, with 8 bases matching TRBD1. CDR1 is MGHDK, CDR2 SYGVNS, per germline. Losses at the gene ends were 7 bases for V and 1 base for J; bases not matched to a gene: 8. The CDR3 spans 15 residues. The CDR3 nucleotides are TGTGCCAGCACAGGGGGCGAAACCCATAACTATGGCTACACCTTC. This codes for CASTGGETHNYGYTF.

The rearrangement uses TRBV11-3 and TRBJ1-1; possible D gene TRBD1, 5 bases. Germline lookup yields CDR1 SGHNT and CDR2 YENEEA. The germline V and J ends were trimmed by 5 bases and 0 bases, with 13 bases remaining between them. The length of the CDR3 is 15 residues. The CDR3 coding sequence is TGTGCCAGCAGCCAAGTGGGGGGTTTGAACACTGAAGCTTTCTTT. Translated: CASSQVGGLNTEAFF.

The chain combines TRBV4-1 with TRBJ1-5; tentative D call: TRBD1 (6 bases). The germline gives CDR1 MGHRA, CDR2 YSYEKL. Trimming took 2 bases from V and 0 from J, leaving 11 bases between them. The CDR3 loop spans 16 amino acids. The CDR3 region is CASSQLTGNSNQPQHF. The CDR3 DNA is TGCGCCAGCAGCCAACTAACAGGGAATAGCAATCAGCCCCAGCATTTT.

The DNA for the CDR3 is TGTGCCAGCAGCTTAAACACTGAAGCTTTCTTT. Amino acid sequence: CASSLNTEAFF. The chain has TRBV11-2 and TRBJ1-1, with unresolved D. This CDR3 has 11 residues. The ends were cut back, 2 bases at V and 2 bases at J, with 0 bases in the middle. The germline V gene has CDR1 SGHAT and CDR2 FQNNGV.

The chain employs TRBV5-4 and TRBJ2-5; 7 nucleotides agree with TRBD2. CDR1 and CDR2 from the germline V gene are SGHNT and YYREEE (reference sequence). CDR3 length equals 13 residues. V was pared by 4 bases and J by 3 bases, with 3 bases of the junction left unmatched. Here the CDR3 DNA reads TGTGCCAGCAGCAGGACTAGGGAAGAGACCCAGTACTTC. Translated, it gives CASSRTREETQYF.

The J gene is TRBJ2-1, the V gene TRBV28; 10 nucleotides match TRBD1. The CDR3 is 16 amino acids. Germline values: CDR1 MDHEN, CDR2 SYDVKM. After removal of 6 bases from V and 4 bases from J, the junction contained 9 bases not matched to a gene. CDR3: CASRTGQGGTYNEQFF. DNA for the CDR3: TGTGCCAGCAGGACAGGACAGGGGGGGACTTACAATGAGCAGTTCTTC.

The V gene is TRBV7-8, the J gene TRBJ2-6; the match to TRBD1 covers 10 bases. V gave up 5 bases and J gave up 4 bases; unmatched junction bases: 11. Germline V CDR1 and CDR2: SGHVS, FQNEAQ. The CDR3 has 18 amino acids. This chain's CDR3 is CASSTLPGQGTGANVLTF. Written as DNA, the CDR3 is TGTGCCAGCAGCACTCTCCCGGGACAGGGGACCGGGGCCAACGTCCTGACTTTC.

V usage is TRBV18 and J usage is TRBJ2-1; no clear D gene. Germline V gene data show CDR1 as KGHSH and CDR2 as LQKENI. This CDR3 region has 13 residues. Trimming took off 6 bases at V and 8 bases at J, with 14 bases between the two ends. The CDR3: CASSPLGHYEQFF. DNA for the CDR3: TGTGCCAGCTCGCCTTTGGGCCATTATGAGCAGTTCTTC.

J is TRBJ1-5 and V is TRBV5-1, with D uncertain. The germline V gene has CDR1 SGHRS and CDR2 YFSETQ. Trimming shortened V by 1 base and J by 5 bases, and 7 bases separated the two germline ends. The CDR3 is made up of 13 amino acids. The CDR3, as DNA: TGCGCCAGCAGCTTGTCTTTGGATCAGCCCCAGCATTTT. It translates to CASSLSLDQPQHF.

The genes are TRBV5-1 and TRBJ1-1, with 7 positions matching TRBD1. Trimming at V came to 0 bases and at J to 4 bases, leaving 12 bases not matched to a gene. CDR1 is SGHRS and CDR2 is YFSETQ in the germline V gene. The CDR3 length is 17 residues. The CDR3 region has the DNA TGCGCCAGCAGCTTGGTCCACTCAGGGGGAGTGAGCACTGAAGCTTTCTTT. Translating it yields CASSLVHSGGVSTEAFF.

The chain employs TRBV3-1 (or the pseudogene TRBV3-2) and TRBJ2-4; D possibly corresponds to TRBD2 (6 bases). CDR1 and CDR2 from the germline V gene are LGHDT and YNNKEL (reference sequence). The V and J ends lost 0 bases and 0 bases respectively, with 12 bases between them. The CDR3 runs 17 residues. CDR3 coding DNA: TGTGCCAGCAGCCAAGAAGGGAGGTTTCTAGCCAAAAACATTCAGTACTTC. It is translated as CASSQEGRFLAKNIQYF.

This clone was detected once. The chain has TRBV6-5 and TRBJ1-4; D gene uncertain. In germline, CDR1 is MNHEY, CDR2 SVGAGI. The V end was cut by 6 bases, the J end by 7 bases, with 18 bases between. The CDR3 sequence is 15 residues long. The CDR3 region has the DNA TGTGCCAGCAGCCTTGGACTCTCCGATCGTGAAAAACTGTTTTTT. This gives the protein CASSLGLSDREKLFF.